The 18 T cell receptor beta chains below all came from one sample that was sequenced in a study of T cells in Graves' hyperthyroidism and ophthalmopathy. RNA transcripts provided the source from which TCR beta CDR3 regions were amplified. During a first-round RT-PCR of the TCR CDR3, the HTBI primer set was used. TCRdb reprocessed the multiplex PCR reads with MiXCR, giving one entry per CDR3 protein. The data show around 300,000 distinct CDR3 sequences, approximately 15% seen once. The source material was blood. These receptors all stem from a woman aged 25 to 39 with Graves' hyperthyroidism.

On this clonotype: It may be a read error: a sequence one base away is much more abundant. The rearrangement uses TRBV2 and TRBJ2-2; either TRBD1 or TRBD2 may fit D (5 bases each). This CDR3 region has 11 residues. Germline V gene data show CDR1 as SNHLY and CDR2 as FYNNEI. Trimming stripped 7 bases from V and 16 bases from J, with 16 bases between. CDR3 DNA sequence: TGTGCCAGCAAGCGACAGTCGGGACCGTTTTTT. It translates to CASKRQSGPFF. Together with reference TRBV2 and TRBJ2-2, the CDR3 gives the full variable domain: EPEVTQTPSHQVTQMGQEVILRCVPISNHLYFYWYRQILGQKVEFLVSFYNNEISEKSEIFDDQFSVERPDGSNFTLKIRSTKLEDSAMYFCASKRQSGPFFGEGSRLTVL.

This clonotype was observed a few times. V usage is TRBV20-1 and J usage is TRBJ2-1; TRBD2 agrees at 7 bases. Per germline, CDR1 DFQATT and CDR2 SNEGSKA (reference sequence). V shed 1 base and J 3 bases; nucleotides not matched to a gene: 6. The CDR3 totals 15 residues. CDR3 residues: CSARVGLADYNEQFF. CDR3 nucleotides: TGCAGTGCTAGAGTTGGGCTAGCGGACTACAATGAGCAGTTCTTC.

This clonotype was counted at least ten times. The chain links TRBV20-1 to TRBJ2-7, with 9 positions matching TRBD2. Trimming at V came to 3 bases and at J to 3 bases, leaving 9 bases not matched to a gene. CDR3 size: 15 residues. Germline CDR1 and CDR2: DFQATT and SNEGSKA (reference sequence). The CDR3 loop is CSARPPAGGIYEQYF. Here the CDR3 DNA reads TGCAGTGCTAGGCCCCCAGCGGGAGGCATCTACGAGCAGTACTTC.

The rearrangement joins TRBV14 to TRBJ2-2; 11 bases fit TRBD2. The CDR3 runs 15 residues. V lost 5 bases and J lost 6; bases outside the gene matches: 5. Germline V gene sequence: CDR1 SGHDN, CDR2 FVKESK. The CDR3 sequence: CASSWLAGGSGELFF. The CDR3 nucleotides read TGTGCCAGCAGCTGGCTAGCGGGAGGATCCGGGGAGCTGTTTTTT. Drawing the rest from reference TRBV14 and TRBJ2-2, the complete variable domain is EAGVTQFPSHSVIEKGQTVTLRCDPISGHDNLYWYRRVMGKEIKFLLHFVKESKQDESGMPNNRFLAERTGGTYSTLKVQPAELEDSGVYFCASSWLAGGSGELFFGEGSRLTVL.

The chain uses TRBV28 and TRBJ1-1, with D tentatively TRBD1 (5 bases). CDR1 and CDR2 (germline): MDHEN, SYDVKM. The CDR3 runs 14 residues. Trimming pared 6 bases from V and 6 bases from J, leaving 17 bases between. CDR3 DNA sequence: TGTGCCAGCAGGGGTGCTGGGGGAGGCCCTGAAGCTTTCTTT. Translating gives CASRGAGGGPEAFF.

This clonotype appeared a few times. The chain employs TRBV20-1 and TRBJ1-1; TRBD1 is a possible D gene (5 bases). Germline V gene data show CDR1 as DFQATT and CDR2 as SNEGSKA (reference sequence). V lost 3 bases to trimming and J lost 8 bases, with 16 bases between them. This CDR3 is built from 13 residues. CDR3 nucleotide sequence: TGCAGTGCTAGGTGGGACGGGGAAGTGGAAGCTTTCTTT. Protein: CSARWDGEVEAFF.

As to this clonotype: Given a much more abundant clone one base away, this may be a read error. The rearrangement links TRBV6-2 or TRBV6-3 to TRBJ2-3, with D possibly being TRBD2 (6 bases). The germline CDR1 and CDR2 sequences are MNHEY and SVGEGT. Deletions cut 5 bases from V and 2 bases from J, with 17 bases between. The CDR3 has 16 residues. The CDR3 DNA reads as TGTGCCAGCAGTGATGGGCAGGAGGGAAACACAGATACGCAGTATTTT. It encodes CASSDGQEGNTDTQYF.

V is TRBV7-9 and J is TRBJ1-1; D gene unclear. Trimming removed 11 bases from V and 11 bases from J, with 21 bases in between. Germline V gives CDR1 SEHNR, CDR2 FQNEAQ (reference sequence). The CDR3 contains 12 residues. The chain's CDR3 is CACWTAREEAFF. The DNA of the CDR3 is TGTGCCTGCTGGACTGCCCGGGAGGAGGCTTTCTTT. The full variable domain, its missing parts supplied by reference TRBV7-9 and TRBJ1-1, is DTGVSQNPRHKITKRGQNVTFRCDPISEHNRLYWYRQTLGQGPEFLTYFQNEAQLEKSRLLSDRFSAERPKGSFSTLEIQRTEQGDSAMYLCACWTAREEAFFGQGTRLTVV.

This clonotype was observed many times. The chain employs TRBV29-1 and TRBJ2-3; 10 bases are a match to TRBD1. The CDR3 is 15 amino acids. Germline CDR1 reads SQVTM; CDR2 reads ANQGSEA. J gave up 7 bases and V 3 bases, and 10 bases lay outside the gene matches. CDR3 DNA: TGCAGCGTTGACGGCCTCGACAGGGGGCTGAATACGCAGTATTTT. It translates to CSVDGLDRGLNTQYF.

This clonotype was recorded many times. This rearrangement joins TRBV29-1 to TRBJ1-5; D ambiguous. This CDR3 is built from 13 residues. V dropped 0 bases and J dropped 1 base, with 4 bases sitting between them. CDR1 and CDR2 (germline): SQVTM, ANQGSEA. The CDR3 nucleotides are TGCAGCGTTGAAGAGGGCAGCAATCAGCCCCAGCATTTT. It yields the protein CSVEEGSNQPQHF.

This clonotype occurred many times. CDR3 sequence (DNA): TGTGCCAGCAGTGGGGACTTCTCTTACGAGCAGTACTTC. Its translation: CASSGDFSYEQYF. The V call is TRBV2, the J call TRBJ2-7; D possibly corresponds to TRBD2 (6 bases). The CDR3 runs 13 residues. In germline, CDR1 is SNHLY, CDR2 FYNNEI. The V end was cut by 4 bases, the J end by 4 bases, with 11 bases between. Full variable domain (rest looked up from reference TRBV2 and TRBJ2-7): EPEVTQTPSHQVTQMGQEVILRCVPISNHLYFYWYRQILGQKVEFLVSFYNNEISEKSEIFDDQFSVERPDGSNFTLKIRSTKLEDSAMYFCASSGDFSYEQYFGPGTRLTVT.

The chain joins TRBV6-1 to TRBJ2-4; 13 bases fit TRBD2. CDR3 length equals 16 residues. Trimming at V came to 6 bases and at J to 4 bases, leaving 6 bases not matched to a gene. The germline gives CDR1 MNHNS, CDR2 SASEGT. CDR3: CASSHRLAGGKNIQYF. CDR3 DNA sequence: TGTGCCAGCAGCCACCGACTAGCGGGAGGTAAAAACATTCAGTACTTC.

CDR3 sequence (DNA): TGTGCCAGCAGCGTAGAGAGCGGGGGTGCATACGAGCAGTACTTC. Translating gives CASSVESGGAYEQYF. The chain uses TRBV9 and TRBJ2-7; 8 bases match TRBD2. Germline CDR1 SGDLS, CDR2 YYNGEE. J gave up 4 bases and V 0 bases, and 6 bases lay outside the gene matches. The CDR3 is 15 amino acids.

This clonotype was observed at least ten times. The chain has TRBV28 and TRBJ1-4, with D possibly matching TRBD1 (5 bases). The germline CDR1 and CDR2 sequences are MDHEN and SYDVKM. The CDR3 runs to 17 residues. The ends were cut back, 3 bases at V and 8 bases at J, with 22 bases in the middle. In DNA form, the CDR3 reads TGTGCCAGCAGTTTGGTGGCCGATGGGGGGGTGGGGGAAAAACTGTTTTTT. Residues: CASSLVADGGVGEKLFF.

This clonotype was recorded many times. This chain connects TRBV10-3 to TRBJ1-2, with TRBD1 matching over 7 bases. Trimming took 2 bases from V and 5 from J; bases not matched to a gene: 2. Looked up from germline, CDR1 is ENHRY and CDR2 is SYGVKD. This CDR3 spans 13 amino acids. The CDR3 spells CAISEPTGYGYTF. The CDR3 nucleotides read TGTGCCATCAGTGAGCCGACAGGGTATGGCTACACCTTC.

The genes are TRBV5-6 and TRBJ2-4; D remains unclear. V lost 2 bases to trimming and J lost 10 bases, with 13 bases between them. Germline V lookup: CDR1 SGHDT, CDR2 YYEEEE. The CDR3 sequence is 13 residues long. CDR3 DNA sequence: TGTGCCAGCAGCTTTGGCGATTTCTGGATTCAGTACTTC. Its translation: CASSFGDFWIQYF.

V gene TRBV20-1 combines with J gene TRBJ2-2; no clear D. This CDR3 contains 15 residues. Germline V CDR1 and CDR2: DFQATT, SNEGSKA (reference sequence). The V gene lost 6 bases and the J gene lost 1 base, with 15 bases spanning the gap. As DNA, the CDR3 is TGCAGTGCCAAAGCGTATGGCCTGAACACCGGGGAGCTGTTTTTT. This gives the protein CSAKAYGLNTGELFF.

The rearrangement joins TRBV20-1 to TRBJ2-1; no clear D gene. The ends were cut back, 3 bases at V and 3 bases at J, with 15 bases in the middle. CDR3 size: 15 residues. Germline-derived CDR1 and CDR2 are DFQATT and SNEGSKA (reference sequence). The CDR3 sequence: CSARFSLYDYNEQFF. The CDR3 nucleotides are TGCAGTGCTAGGTTTAGTCTTTATGACTACAATGAGCAGTTCTTC.